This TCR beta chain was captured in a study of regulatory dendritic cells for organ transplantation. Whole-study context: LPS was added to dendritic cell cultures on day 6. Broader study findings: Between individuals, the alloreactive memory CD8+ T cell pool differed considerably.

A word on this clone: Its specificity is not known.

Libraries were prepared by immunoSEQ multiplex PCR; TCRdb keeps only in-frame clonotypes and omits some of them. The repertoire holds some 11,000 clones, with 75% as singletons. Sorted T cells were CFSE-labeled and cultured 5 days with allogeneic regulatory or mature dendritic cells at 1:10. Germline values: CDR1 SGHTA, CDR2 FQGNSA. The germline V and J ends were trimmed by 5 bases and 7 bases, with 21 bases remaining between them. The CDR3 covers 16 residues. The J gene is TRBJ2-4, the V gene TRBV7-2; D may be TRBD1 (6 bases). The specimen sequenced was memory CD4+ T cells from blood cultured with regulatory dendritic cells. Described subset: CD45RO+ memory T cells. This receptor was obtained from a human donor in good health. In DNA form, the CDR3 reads TGTGCCAGCAGCCCCCCGTCTAGTCAGGGGAAGAACATTCAGTACTTC. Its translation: CASSPPSSQGKNIQYF.